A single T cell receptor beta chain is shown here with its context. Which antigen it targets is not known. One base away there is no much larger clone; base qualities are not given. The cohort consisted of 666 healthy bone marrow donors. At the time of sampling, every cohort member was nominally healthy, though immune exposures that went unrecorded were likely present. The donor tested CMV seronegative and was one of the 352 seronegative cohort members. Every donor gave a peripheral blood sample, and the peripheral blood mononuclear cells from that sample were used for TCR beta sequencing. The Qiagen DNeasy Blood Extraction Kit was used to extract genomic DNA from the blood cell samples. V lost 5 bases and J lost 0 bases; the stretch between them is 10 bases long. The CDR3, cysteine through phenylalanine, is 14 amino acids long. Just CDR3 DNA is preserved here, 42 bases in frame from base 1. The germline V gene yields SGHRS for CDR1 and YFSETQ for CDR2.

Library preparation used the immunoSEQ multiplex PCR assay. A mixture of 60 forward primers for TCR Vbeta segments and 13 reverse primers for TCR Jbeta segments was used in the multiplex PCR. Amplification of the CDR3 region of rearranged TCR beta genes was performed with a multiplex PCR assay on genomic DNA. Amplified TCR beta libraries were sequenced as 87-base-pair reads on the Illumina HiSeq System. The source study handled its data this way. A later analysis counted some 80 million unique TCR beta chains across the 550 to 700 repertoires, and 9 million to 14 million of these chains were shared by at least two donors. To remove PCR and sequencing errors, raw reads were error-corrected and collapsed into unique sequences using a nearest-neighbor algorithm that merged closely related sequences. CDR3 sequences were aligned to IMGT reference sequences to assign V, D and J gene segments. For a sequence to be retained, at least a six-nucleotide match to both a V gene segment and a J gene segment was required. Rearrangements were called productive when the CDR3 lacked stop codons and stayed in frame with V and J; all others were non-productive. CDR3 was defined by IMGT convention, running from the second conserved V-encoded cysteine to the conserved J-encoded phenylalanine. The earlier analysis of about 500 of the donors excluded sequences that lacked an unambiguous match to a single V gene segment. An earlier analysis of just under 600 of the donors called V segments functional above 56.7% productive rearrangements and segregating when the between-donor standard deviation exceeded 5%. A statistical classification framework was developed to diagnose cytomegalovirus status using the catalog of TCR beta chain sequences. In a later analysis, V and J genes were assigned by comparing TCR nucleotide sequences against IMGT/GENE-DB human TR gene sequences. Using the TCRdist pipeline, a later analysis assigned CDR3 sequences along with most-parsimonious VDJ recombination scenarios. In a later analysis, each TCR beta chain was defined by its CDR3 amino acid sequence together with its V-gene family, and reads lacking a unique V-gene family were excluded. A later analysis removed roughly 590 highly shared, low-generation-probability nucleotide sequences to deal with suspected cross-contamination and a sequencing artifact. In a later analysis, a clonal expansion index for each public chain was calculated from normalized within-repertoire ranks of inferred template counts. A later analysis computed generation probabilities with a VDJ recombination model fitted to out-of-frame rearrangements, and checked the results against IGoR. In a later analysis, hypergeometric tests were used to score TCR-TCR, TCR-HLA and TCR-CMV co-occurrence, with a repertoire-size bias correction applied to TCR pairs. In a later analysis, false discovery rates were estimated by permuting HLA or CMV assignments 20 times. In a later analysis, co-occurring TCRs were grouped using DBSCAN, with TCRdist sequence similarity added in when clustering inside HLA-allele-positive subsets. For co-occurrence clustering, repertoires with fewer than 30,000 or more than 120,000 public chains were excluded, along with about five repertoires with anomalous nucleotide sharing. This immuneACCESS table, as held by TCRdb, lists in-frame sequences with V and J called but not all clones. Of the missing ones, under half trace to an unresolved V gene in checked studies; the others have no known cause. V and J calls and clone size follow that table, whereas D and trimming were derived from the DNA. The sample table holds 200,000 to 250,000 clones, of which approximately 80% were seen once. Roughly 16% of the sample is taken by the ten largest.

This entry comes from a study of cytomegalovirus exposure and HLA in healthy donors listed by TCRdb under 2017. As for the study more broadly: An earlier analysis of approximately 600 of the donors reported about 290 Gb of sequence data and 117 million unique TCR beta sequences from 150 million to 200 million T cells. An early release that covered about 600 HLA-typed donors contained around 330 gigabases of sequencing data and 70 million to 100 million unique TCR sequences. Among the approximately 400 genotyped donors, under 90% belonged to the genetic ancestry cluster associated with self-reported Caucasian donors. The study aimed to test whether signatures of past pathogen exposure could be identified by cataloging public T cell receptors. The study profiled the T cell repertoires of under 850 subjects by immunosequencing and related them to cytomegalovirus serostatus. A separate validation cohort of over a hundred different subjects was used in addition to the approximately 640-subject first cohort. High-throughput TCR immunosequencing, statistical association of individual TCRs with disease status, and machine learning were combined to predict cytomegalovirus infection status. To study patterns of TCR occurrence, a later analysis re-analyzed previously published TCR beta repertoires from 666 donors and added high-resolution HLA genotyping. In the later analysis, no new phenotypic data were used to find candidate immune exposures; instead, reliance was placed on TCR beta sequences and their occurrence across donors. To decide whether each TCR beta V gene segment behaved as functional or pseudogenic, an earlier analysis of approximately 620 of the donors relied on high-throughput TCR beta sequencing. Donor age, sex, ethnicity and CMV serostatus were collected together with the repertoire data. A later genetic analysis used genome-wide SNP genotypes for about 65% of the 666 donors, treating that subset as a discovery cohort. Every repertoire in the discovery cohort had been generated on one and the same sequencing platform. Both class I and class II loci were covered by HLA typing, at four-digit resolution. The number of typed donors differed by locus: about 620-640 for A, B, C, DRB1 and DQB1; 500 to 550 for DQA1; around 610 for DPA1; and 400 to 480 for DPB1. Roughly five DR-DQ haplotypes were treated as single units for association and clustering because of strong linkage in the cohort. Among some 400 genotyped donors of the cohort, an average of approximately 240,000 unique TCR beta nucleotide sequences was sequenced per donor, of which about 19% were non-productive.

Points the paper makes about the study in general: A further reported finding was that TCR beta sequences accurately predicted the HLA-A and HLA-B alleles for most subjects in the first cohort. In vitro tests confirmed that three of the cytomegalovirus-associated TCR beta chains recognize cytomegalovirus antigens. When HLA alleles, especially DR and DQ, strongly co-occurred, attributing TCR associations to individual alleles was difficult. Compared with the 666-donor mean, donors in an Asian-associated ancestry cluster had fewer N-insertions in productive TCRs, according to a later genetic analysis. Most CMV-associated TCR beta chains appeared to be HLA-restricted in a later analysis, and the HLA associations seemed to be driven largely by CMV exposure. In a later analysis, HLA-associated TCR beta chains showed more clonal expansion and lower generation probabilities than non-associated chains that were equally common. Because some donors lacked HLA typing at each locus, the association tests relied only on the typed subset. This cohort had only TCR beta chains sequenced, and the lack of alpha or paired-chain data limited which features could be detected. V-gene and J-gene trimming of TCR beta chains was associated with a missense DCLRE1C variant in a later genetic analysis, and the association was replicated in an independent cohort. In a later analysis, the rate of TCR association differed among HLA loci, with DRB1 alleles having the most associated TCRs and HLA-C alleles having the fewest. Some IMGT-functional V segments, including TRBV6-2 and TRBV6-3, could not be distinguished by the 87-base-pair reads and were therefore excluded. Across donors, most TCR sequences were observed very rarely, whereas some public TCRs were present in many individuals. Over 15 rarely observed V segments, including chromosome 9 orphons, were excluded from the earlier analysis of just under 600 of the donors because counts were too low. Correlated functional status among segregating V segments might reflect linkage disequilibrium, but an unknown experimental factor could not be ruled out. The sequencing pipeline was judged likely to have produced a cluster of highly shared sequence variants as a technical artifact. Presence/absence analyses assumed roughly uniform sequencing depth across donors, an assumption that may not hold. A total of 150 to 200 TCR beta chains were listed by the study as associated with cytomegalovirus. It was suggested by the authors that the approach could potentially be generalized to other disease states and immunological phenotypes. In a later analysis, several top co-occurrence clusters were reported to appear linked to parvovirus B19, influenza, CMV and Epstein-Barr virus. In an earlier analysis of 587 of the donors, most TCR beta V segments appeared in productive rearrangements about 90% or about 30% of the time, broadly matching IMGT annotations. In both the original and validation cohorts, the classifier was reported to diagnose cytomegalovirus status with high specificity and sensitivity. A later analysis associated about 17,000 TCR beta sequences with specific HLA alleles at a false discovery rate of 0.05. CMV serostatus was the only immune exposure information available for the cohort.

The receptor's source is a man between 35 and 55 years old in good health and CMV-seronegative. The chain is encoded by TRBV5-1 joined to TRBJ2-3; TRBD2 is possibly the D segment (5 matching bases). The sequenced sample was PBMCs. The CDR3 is CASSRAESTDTQYF. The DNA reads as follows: TGCGCCAGCAGTAGAGCGGAGAGCACAGATACGCAGTATTTT.